This T cell receptor (beta chain) originates from a study of early T cells in non-severe SARS-CoV-2 infection. The germline CDR1 and CDR2 sequences are DFQATT and SNEGSKA (reference sequence). This CDR3 comprises 14 residues. The germline V and J ends were trimmed by 3 bases and 10 bases, with 16 bases remaining between them. There are a few counts of this clonotype. TCRdb recomputed calls from the 5' RACE reads with MiXCR, one row per CDR3 protein. This table holds 84,000 or so distinct CDR3 sequences, 11% to 15% found once. Material: whole blood. V is TRBV20-1 and J is TRBJ1-6; unclear D gene. The origin of this receptor is an adult who was a healthcare worker with PCR-confirmed SARS-CoV-2 infection or an uninfected control (not recorded which). The CDR3 DNA follows: TGCAGTGCTAGGCCCGGTTTAAGTGGGTCACCCCTCCACTTT. It encodes CSARPGLSGSPLHF.